These 3 T cell receptor beta chains were sequenced from one sample in a study of blood T cell repertoires in COVID-19. The protocol was immunoSEQ multiplex PCR, while the TCRdb copy is restricted to in-frame clones and leaves out a portion. Altogether about 140,000 clones are present, almost 85% being singletons, with the ten largest covering 3% to 3.5%. The specimen sequenced was PBMCs or T cells enriched from blood (not recorded which). These receptors came from a woman aged 45-59 years with acute COVID-19.

This rearrangement joins TRBV5-1 to TRBJ2-2; perhaps TRBD2 as D (5 bases). CDR1 is SGHRS, CDR2 YFSETQ, per germline. The CDR3 length is 15 residues. Deletions cut 10 bases from V and 3 bases from J, with 19 bases between. The CDR3 is CAAARGDSDTGELFF. The CDR3, as DNA: TGCGCCGCCGCACGGGGTGATTCGGACACCGGGGAGCTGTTTTTT. Based on the CDR3 plus reference TRBV5-1 and TRBJ2-2, the full variable domain is KAGVTQTPRYLIKTRGQQVTLSCSPISGHRSVSWYQQTPGQGLQFLFEYFSETQRNKGNFPGRFSGRQFSNSRSEMNVSTLELGDSALYLCAAARGDSDTGELFFGEGSRLTVL.

This clone was seen only once. This rearrangement joins TRBV7-4 to TRBJ2-5; D unclear. Per the germline V gene, CDR1 is SGHVT and CDR2 is SQSDAQ. The CDR3 length is 13 residues. The V gene lost 3 bases and the J gene lost 5 bases, with 10 bases spanning the gap. CDR3: CASSFVSVETQYF. CDR3 bases: TGTGCCAGCAGCTTTGTGAGCGTGGAGACCCAGTACTTC.

The chain recombines TRBV7-3 with TRBJ1-2; unclear D gene. The CDR3 covers 14 residues. V was pared by 4 bases and J by 5 bases, with 14 bases between. Germline CDR1 SGHTA, CDR2 FQGTGA. The CDR3 is CASSSGPGEYGYTF. The CDR3 DNA sequence: TGTGCCAGCAGCTCCGGCCCCGGGGAATATGGCTACACCTTC. Full variable domain (rest looked up from reference TRBV7-3 and TRBJ1-2): GAGVSQTPSNKVTEKGKYVELRCDPISGHTALYWYRQSLGQGPEFLIYFQGTGAADDSGLPNDRFFAVRPEGSVSTLKIQRTERGDSAVYLCASSSGPGEYGYTFGSGTRLTVV.